The T cell receptor (beta chain) described here comes from a study of post-analysis software for immune sequencing data. Prepared libraries of TCR beta cDNA carried unique molecular identifiers. TCRdb re-analysed the PCR reads in MiXCR, keeping a single row per CDR3 protein. There are 800,000 to 950,000 distinct CDR3 sequences in the sample; roughly 50% occur only once, and 4.6% lies in the top ten. J lost 3 bases, V lost 4 bases, and 10 bases had no gene match. This CDR3 contains 15 residues. The germline gives CDR1 SGHRS, CDR2 YFSETQ. Study results and limitations: Five TRBV segments were significantly more frequent in patients than in controls. TRBV5-6, TRBV5-1 and TRBV20-1 were among these segments. For normalized Chao1 diversity, multiple sclerosis patients scored significantly lower than controls did.

Comments on this clonotype: Its antigen is unidentified.

The sample comprised blood. The V and J genes are TRBV5-1 and TRBJ2-7; 7 positions match TRBD2. This clonotype was obtained from a girl between 10 and 17 years old with multiple sclerosis. The CDR3 sequence: CASSLETSPIYEQYF. As DNA, the CDR3 is TGCGCCAGCAGCCTGGAGACTAGCCCAATCTACGAGCAGTACTTC.